Below are 32 T cell receptor beta chains sequenced from a single sample in a study of cytomegalovirus exposure and HLA in healthy donors. The primer mix had 60 Vbeta and 13 Jbeta primers. Sequencing was performed with immunoSEQ multiplex PCR; in TCRdb, only in-frame clones are kept and a portion is missing. The sample shows 130,000 to 150,000 clones, around 79% of them seen only once. Sequenced sample: PBMCs. The receptor source for this set is a woman between 35 and 50 years old in good health and CMV-seropositive.

The chain carries TRBV7-3 and TRBJ2-5; 10 bases match TRBD2. Trimming took 3 bases from V and 5 from J; bases not matched to a gene: 12. The CDR3 extends over 17 amino acids. Germline V gene lookup returns CDR1 SGHTA and CDR2 FQGTGA. CDR3 amino acids: CASSFFVERGGVETQYF. As DNA, the CDR3 is TGTGCCAGCAGCTTTTTTGTAGAGCGGGGGGGCGTTGAGACCCAGTACTTC.

The V and J genes are TRBV5-1 and TRBJ2-3, with a possible D match to TRBD2 (5 bases). The CDR3 is 16 residues long. Germline V gene sequence: CDR1 SGHRS, CDR2 YFSETQ. The V end was cut by 1 base, the J end by 2 bases, with 14 bases between. CDR3 DNA: TGCGCCAGCAGCTTGAGCTCGAGAGGGCTCACAGATACGCAGTATTTT. Translating it yields CASSLSSRGLTDTQYF.

This clone was counted only a few times. The chain combines TRBV7-9 with TRBJ2-3; D is undetermined. This CDR3 spans 11 amino acids. V gave up 7 bases and J gave up 0 bases, with 2 bases separating them. The germline V gene encodes CDR1 SEHNR and CDR2 FQNEAQ (reference sequence). The CDR3, as DNA: TGTGCCAGCACGAGCACAGATACGCAGTATTTT. It yields the protein CASTSTDTQYF.

This clone was observed a single time. This chain uses TRBV4-2 with TRBJ2-3; D is possibly TRBD2 (7 bases). Germline V CDR1 and CDR2: LGHNA, YNFKEQ. The CDR3 runs 18 residues. V lost 0 bases and J 3 bases, leaving 19 bases between the germline ends. CDR3 protein: CASSQDGGGGVDTDTQYF. In DNA, the CDR3 is TGTGCCAGCAGCCAAGATGGAGGAGGGGGGGTAGATACAGATACGCAGTATTTT.

This clone was seen a single time. V is TRBV25-1 and J is TRBJ2-1; 8 bases agree with TRBD1. Germline CDR1 and CDR2: MGHDK and SYGVNS. This CDR3 is 15 amino acids long. V was clipped by 6 bases and J by 3 bases; unmatched bases: 7. The CDR3 DNA reads TGTGCCAGCAGGGTGACCGGGACAGGCTACAATGAGCAGTTCTTC. It specifies CASRVTGTGYNEQFF. The full variable domain, with the rest looked up from reference TRBV25-1 and TRBJ2-1, is EADIYQTPRYLVIGTGKKITLECSQTMGHDKMYWYQQDPGMELHLIHYSYGVNSTEKGDLSSESTVSRIRTEHFPLTLESARPSHTSQYLCASRVTGTGYNEQFFGPGTRLTVL.

V and J are TRBV2 and TRBJ2-7; 7 bases line up with TRBD1. The V segment lost 5 bases and the J segment 0 bases; nucleotides outside the gene matches: 4. The CDR3 contains 14 residues. Germline CDR1 SNHLY, CDR2 FYNNEI. The CDR3 DNA reads as TGTGCCAGCAGTTTCAGGGGGTCCTCCTACGAGCAGTACTTC. It yields the protein CASSFRGSSYEQYF. Variable domain in full (rest from reference TRBV2 and TRBJ2-7): EPEVTQTPSHQVTQMGQEVILRCVPISNHLYFYWYRQILGQKVEFLVSFYNNEISEKSEIFDDQFSVERPDGSNFTLKIRSTKLEDSAMYFCASSFRGSSYEQYFGPGTRLTVT.

The rearrangement links TRBV5-1 to TRBJ2-7; the match to TRBD2 covers 7 bases. CDR1 is SGHRS, CDR2 YFSETQ, per germline. The CDR3 totals 16 residues. Trimming removed 2 bases from V and 3 bases from J; junction bases left unmatched: 11. The CDR3 region has the DNA TGCGCCAGCAGCTTTAGTCCCCCCGGGGACTACTACGAGCAGTACTTC. Its protein product is CASSFSPPGDYYEQYF.

Notes on this clone: One end of the junction varies from germline; a read error may be responsible. This sequence joins TRBV7-9 and TRBJ1-2; D might be TRBD1 (5 bases). The CDR3 loop spans 12 amino acids. The germline V gene encodes CDR1 SEHNR and CDR2 FQNEAQ (reference sequence). CDR3 protein: CSSSPGGDGYTF. In DNA, the CDR3 is TGTTCCAGCAGCCCGGGGGGGGATGGCTACACCTTC. The full variable domain, its missing parts supplied by reference TRBV7-9 and TRBJ1-2, is DTGVSQNPRHKITKRGQNVTFRCDPISEHNRLYWYRQTLGQGPEFLTYFQNEAQLEKSRLLSDRFSAERPKGSFSTLEIQRTEQGDSAMYLCSSSPGGDGYTFGSGTRLTVV.

The count of this clone is one. V is TRBV7-2 and J is TRBJ1-1; D call uncertain. V lost 5 bases and J lost 5, with 18 bases in between. CDR1 and CDR2 from the germline V gene are SGHTA and FQGNSA. The CDR3 consists of 15 residues. CDR3: CASSRRIGRETEAFF. As DNA, the CDR3 is TGTGCCAGCAGCCGCAGAATCGGACGGGAAACTGAAGCTTTCTTT.

The chain links TRBV10-1 to TRBJ2-3; D remains ambiguous. Trimming stripped 0 bases from V and 6 bases from J, with 16 bases between. The germline V gene encodes CDR1 WNHNN and CDR2 SYGVQD (reference sequence). The CDR3 has 16 residues. This CDR3 is CASSESTLGPTDTQYF. In nucleotides, the CDR3 is TGCGCCAGCAGTGAGTCGACCCTTGGGCCCACCGATACGCAGTATTTT.

J is TRBJ1-6 and V is TRBV6-5; D is perhaps TRBD1 (6 bases). Looked up from germline, CDR1 is MNHEY and CDR2 is SVGAGI. The germline V and J ends were trimmed by 8 bases and 10 bases, with 18 bases remaining between them. CDR3 size: 14 residues. This chain's CDR3 is CASRGGRGGSPLHF. The CDR3 DNA reads TGTGCCAGCCGCGGGGGGCGCGGTGGATCACCCCTCCACTTT.

As regards this clone: An end of the junction does not agree with germline; a read error may underlie this. The chain carries TRBV7-9 and TRBJ2-7; the D gene is possibly TRBD2 (6 bases). Germline V gene sequence: CDR1 SEHNR, CDR2 FQNEAQ (reference sequence). The CDR3 has 16 amino acids. CDR3: CSSSRAVGEVSHEQYF. CDR3 DNA sequence: TGTTCCAGCAGCCGGGCGGTCGGGGAGGTCTCCCACGAGCAGTACTTC.

J is TRBJ1-1 and V is TRBV6-1; D remains ambiguous. The CDR3 runs to 12 residues. CDR1 is MNHNS and CDR2 is SASEGT in the germline V gene. V was shortened by 6 bases and J by 10 bases, with 15 bases between the two germline ends. The CDR3 region is CASSQEVGGAFF. CDR3 DNA sequence: TGTGCCAGCAGCCAGGAGGTGGGCGGAGCTTTCTTT.

V gene TRBV5-1 combines with J gene TRBJ2-2; 12 bases match TRBD2. CDR3 length: 17 residues. Germline trimming cut 5 bases from V and 0 bases from J; bases unmatched to any gene: 5. Germline V CDR1 and CDR2: SGHRS, YFSETQ. In DNA form, the CDR3 reads TGCGCCAGCAGTTTTACTAGCGGGGGGACGAACACCGGGGAGCTGTTTTTT. Protein sequence: CASSFTSGGTNTGELFF.

This clone was seen once. Other DNA variants within this sample encode the same CDR3. The chain couples TRBV2 to TRBJ2-7; D not certain. The germline CDR1 and CDR2 sequences are SNHLY and FYNNEI. V was shortened by 5 bases and J by 0 bases, with 2 bases between the two germline ends. The CDR3 has 11 amino acids. The CDR3 DNA sequence: TGTGCCAGCAGTTACTCCTACGAGCAGTACTTC. It translates to CASSYSYEQYF.

The chain links TRBV28 to TRBJ1-2; D call uncertain. The germline V and J ends were trimmed by 3 bases and 8 bases, with 13 bases remaining between them. The CDR3 consists of 13 residues. Germline CDR1 reads MDHEN; CDR2 reads SYDVKM. Here the CDR3 reads CASSFDISGGYTF. Written as DNA, the CDR3 is TGTGCCAGCAGTTTCGACATCTCGGGGGGCTACACCTTC.

J is TRBJ2-6 and V is TRBV4-1; D uncertain. The germline V gene encodes CDR1 MGHRA and CDR2 YSYEKL. The CDR3 extends over 18 amino acids. V shed 4 bases and J shed 0 bases, with 16 bases lying between them. The DNA of the CDR3 is TGCGCCAGCAGCCCAGAGAGTGGGCCCAGCTCTGGGGCCAACGTCCTGACTTTC. The encoded protein is CASSPESGPSSGANVLTF.

This sequence joins TRBV7-2 and TRBJ1-1; the D gene is possibly TRBD1 (5 bases). V lost 1 base, J lost 1 base, and 19 bases lay in between. The CDR3 consists of 18 residues. The germline V gene has CDR1 SGHTA and CDR2 FQGNSA. In nucleotides, the CDR3 is TGTGCCAGCAGCTTAGTTTCCCGGGGGTCAGAAGAGAACACTGAAGCTTTCTTT. The encoded protein is CASSLVSRGSEENTEAFF.

CDR3 residues: CASSLVGVTETQYF. The CDR3 coding sequence is TGCGCCAGCAGCTTGGTAGGGGTGACGGAGACCCAGTACTTC. J is TRBJ2-5 and V is TRBV5-1; possible D gene TRBD1, 5 bases. The V end was cut by 0 bases, the J end by 5 bases, with 11 bases between. The CDR3 covers 14 residues. Germline V gene lookup returns CDR1 SGHRS and CDR2 YFSETQ. Full variable domain (rest looked up from reference TRBV5-1 and TRBJ2-5): KAGVTQTPRYLIKTRGQQVTLSCSPISGHRSVSWYQQTPGQGLQFLFEYFSETQRNKGNFPGRFSGRQFSNSRSEMNVSTLELGDSALYLCASSLVGVTETQYFGPGTRLLVL.

This clone has just a few counts. The chain employs TRBV4-2 and TRBJ1-1; TRBD1 agrees at 8 bases. From germline, CDR1 is LGHNA and CDR2 YNFKEQ. CDR3 length equals 17 residues. V lost 0 bases, J lost 1 base, and 7 bases stayed unmatched. The CDR3, as DNA: TGTGCCAGCAGCCAAGACCGAATCGGACAGGGGAACACTGAAGCTTTCTTT. As protein: CASSQDRIGQGNTEAFF.

The rearrangement joins TRBV7-9 to TRBJ2-2; D gene uncertain. V lost 8 bases to trimming and J lost 7 bases, with 5 bases between them. The CDR3 consists of 10 residues. CDR1 and CDR2 (germline): SEHNR, FQNEAQ (reference sequence). CDR3: CASYVGELFF. The CDR3 DNA is TGTGCCAGCTATGTCGGGGAGCTGTTTTTT.

The rearrangement links TRBV11-1 to TRBJ2-7; 13 bases map to TRBD2. The J segment lost 0 bases and the V segment lost 1 base, leaving 3 bases of the junction unmatched. Germline lookup yields CDR1 SGHAT and CDR2 FQDESV (reference sequence). There are 17 residues in the CDR3. CDR3 in DNA: TGTGCCAGCAGCTTAGGAGGACTAGCGGGGGCCTCCTACGAGCAGTACTTC. This gives the protein CASSLGGLAGASYEQYF.

The V and J genes are TRBV7-2 and TRBJ2-3, with TRBD2 identical over 9 bases. V shed 5 bases and J 1 base; nucleotides not matched to a gene: 7. CDR3 length: 16 amino acids. The V gene's germline CDR1 is SGHTA and CDR2 FQGNSA. The CDR3 reads CASSQERGVGTDTQYF. The CDR3 DNA sequence: TGTGCCAGCAGCCAAGAGCGGGGGGTAGGCACAGATACGCAGTATTTT.

This clone has more than one count but fewer than ten. The J gene is TRBJ1-2, the V gene TRBV4-2, with D perhaps matching TRBD1 (6 bases). Germline lookup yields CDR1 LGHNA and CDR2 YNFKEQ. V lost 5 bases and J 6 bases, leaving 16 bases between the germline ends. The CDR3 consists of 14 residues. The DNA for the CDR3 is TGTGCCAGCAGCTTTCCGGGACAAGCCAATGGCTACACCTTC. It translates to CASSFPGQANGYTF.

This chain links TRBV6-5 with TRBJ2-1; D possibly corresponds to TRBD2 (6 bases). The CDR3 is made up of 14 amino acids. Trimming took off 5 bases at V and 9 bases at J, with 17 bases between the two ends. CDR1 is MNHEY, CDR2 SVGAGI, per germline. The DNA for the CDR3 is TGTGCCAGCAGTCCGCGACTAGAGCACGGTGAGCAGTTCTTC. It codes for CASSPRLEHGEQFF.

This rearrangement joins TRBV27 to TRBJ1-4; 9 positions agree with TRBD1. The J segment lost 8 bases and the V segment lost 2 bases, leaving 3 bases of the junction unmatched. The V gene's germline CDR1 is MNHEY and CDR2 SMNVEV (reference sequence). The CDR3 has 14 amino acids. CDR3 bases: TGTGCCAGCAGTTTAGGGACAGGGAAAGAAAAACTGTTTTTT. Translating gives CASSLGTGKEKLFF.

CDR3 in DNA: TGCAGCGCCGCCGTAGGGGGAGGGGAAGCTTTCTTT. It specifies CSAAVGGGEAFF. J is TRBJ1-1 and V is TRBV29-1; a possible D gene is TRBD1 (6 bases). The CDR3 spans 12 residues. Trimming pared 7 bases from V and 8 bases from J, leaving 17 bases between. Germline V lookup: CDR1 SQVTM, CDR2 ANQGSEA.

This chain joins TRBV12-5 and TRBJ2-5, with D possibly matching TRBD1 (7 bases). CDR3 length: 18 amino acids. Trimming shortened V by 0 bases and J by 5 bases, and 22 bases separated the two germline ends. Germline V gene data show CDR1 as LGHNT and CDR2 as FRNRAP. CDR3 nucleotides: TGTGCTAGTGGTTTGGTACTGGGGGGATTAGGGGGCCGGGAGACCCAGTACTTC. Translating it yields CASGLVLGGLGGRETQYF. The full variable domain, rest sourced from reference TRBV12-5 and TRBJ2-5, is DARVTQTPRHKVTEMGQEVTMRCQPILGHNTVFWYRQTMMQGLELLAYFRNRAPLDDSGMPKDRFSAEMPDATLATLKIQPSEPRDSAVYFCASGLVLGGLGGRETQYFGPGTRLLVL.

This chain joins TRBV18 and TRBJ2-7, with 10 bases aligning to TRBD1. This CDR3 is built from 15 residues. The J segment lost 4 bases and the V segment lost 5 bases, leaving 8 bases of the junction unmatched. CDR1 is KGHSH and CDR2 is LQKENI in the germline V gene. The CDR3 is CASSSGTGARYEQYF. The CDR3 DNA follows: TGTGCCAGCTCATCAGGGACAGGGGCCAGGTACGAGCAGTACTTC.

A note on this clone: At one boundary the junction diverges from the germline segment, which might be a read error. The chain links TRBV6-5 to TRBJ1-1, with TRBD1 matching over 9 bases. The germline V gene encodes CDR1 MNHEY and CDR2 SVGAGI. This CDR3 has 13 residues. The CDR3 DNA reads as TGTGCCGGCAGGGGACAGGGAGGGACTGAAGCTTTCTTT. Its protein is CAGRGQGGTEAFF.

V is TRBV28 and J is TRBJ2-7, with TRBD1 matching 7 bases. The CDR3 extends over 13 amino acids. V was pared by 3 bases and J by 7 bases, with 6 bases of the junction left unmatched. In germline, CDR1 is MDHEN, CDR2 SYDVKM. The CDR3 nucleotides are TGTGCCAGCAGTTTTTTAAGGGGGCGAGAGCAGTACTTC. Translating gives CASSFLRGREQYF.

The V and J genes are TRBV19 and TRBJ1-1; weak D call: TRBD1 (5 bases). The germline V gene encodes CDR1 LNHDA and CDR2 SQIVND (reference sequence). CDR3 length: 15 amino acids. The ends were cut back, 5 bases at V and 1 base at J, with 14 bases in the middle. CDR3 sequence: CASSVQGTPNTEAFF. The CDR3 bases are TGTGCCAGTAGTGTCCAGGGAACCCCGAACACTGAAGCTTTCTTT.